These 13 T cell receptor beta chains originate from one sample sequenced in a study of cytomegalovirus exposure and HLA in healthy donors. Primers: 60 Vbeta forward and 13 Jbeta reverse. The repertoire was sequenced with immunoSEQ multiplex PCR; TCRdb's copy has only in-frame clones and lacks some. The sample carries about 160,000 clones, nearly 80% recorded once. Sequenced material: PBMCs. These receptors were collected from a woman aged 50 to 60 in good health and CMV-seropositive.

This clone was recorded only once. CDR3 DNA: TGTGCCAGCTCACTAGGACTAGCGGGAGTATCCTACAATGAGCAGTTCTTC. This codes for CASSLGLAGVSYNEQFF. The rearrangement links TRBV18 to TRBJ2-1; 13 bases match TRBD2. The CDR3 extends over 17 amino acids. CDR1 and CDR2 (germline): KGHSH, LQKENI. V was clipped by 4 bases and J by 1 base; unmatched bases: 4.

This CDR3 reads CASTNHGGYNEQFF. The CDR3 DNA is TGTGCCAGCACCAATCACGGGGGGTACAATGAGCAGTTCTTC. The chain recombines TRBV27 with TRBJ2-1; 7 bases match TRBD2. Germline V gene lookup returns CDR1 MNHEY and CDR2 SMNVEV (reference sequence). This CDR3 region has 14 residues. Germline trimming cut 7 bases from V and 4 bases from J; bases unmatched to any gene: 7.

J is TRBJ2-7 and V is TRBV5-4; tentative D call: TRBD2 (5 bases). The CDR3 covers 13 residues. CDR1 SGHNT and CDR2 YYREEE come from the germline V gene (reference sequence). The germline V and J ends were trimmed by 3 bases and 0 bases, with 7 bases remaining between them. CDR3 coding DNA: TGTGCCAGCAGCTCTACTAGCTCCTACGAGCAGTACTTC. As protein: CASSSTSSYEQYF.

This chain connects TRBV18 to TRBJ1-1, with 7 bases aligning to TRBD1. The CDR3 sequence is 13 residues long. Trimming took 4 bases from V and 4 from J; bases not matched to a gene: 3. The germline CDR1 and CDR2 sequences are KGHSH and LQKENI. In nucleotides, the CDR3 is TGTGCCAGCTCACAGGGGGCTAGCACTGAAGCTTTCTTT. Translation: CASSQGASTEAFF. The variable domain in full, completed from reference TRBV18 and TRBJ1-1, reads NAGVMQNPRHLVRRRGQEARLRCSPMKGHSHVYWYRQLPEEGLKFMVYLQKENIIDESGMPKERFSAEFPKEGPSILRIQQVVRGDSAAYFCASSQGASTEAFFGQGTRLTVV.

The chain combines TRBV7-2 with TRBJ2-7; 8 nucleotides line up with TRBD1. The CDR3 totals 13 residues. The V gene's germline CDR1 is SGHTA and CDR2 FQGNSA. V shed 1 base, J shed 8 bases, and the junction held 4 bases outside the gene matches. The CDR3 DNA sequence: TGTGCCAGCAGCTTAGGCAGGGGGCGCAAGCAGTACTTC. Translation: CASSLGRGRKQYF.

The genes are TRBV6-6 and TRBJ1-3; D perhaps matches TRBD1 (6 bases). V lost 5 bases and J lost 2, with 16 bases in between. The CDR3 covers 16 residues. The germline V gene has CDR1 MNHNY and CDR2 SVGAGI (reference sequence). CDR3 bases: TGTGCCAGCAGTGCAAATACAGGGTTAACTGGAAACACCATATATTTT. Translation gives CASSANTGLTGNTIYF.

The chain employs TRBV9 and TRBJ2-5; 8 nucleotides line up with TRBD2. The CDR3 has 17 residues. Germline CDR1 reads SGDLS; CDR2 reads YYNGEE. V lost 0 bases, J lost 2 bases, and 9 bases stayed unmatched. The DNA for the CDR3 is TGTGCCAGCAGCGTAGGGCGATCGGGAGGGTATCAAGAGACCCAGTACTTC. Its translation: CASSVGRSGGYQETQYF.

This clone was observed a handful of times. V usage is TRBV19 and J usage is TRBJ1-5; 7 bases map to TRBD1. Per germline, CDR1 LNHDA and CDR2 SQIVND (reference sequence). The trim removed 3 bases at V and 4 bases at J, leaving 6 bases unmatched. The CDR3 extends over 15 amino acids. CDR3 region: CASSIKDRPNQPQHF. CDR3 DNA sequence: TGTGCCAGTAGTATCAAGGACAGGCCTAATCAGCCCCAGCATTTT.

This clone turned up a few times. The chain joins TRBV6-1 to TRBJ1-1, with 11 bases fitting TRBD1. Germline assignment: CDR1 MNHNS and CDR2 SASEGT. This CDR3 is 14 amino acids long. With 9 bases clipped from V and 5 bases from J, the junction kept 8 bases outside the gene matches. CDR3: CASIGQGARTEAFF. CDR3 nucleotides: TGTGCCAGTATAGGACAGGGGGCGCGAACTGAAGCTTTCTTT.

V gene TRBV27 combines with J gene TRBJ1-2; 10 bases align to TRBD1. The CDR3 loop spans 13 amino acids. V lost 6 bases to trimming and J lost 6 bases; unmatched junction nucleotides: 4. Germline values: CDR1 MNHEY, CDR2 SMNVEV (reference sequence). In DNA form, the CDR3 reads TGTGCCAGCAGACAGACAGGGGGCGATGGCTACACCTTC. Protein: CASRQTGGDGYTF.

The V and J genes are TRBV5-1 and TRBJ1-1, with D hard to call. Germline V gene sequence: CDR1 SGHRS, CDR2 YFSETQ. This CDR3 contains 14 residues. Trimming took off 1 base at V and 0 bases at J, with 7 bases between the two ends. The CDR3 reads CASSLSGMNTEAFF. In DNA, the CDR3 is TGCGCCAGCAGCTTGTCGGGAATGAACACTGAAGCTTTCTTT.

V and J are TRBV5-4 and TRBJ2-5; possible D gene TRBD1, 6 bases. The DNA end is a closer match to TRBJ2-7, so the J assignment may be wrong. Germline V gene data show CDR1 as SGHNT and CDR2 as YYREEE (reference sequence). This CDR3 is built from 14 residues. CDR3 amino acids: CASSLRDTPYEQYF. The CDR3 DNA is TGTGCCAGCAGCTTGAGGGACACCCCCTACGAGCAGTACTTC.

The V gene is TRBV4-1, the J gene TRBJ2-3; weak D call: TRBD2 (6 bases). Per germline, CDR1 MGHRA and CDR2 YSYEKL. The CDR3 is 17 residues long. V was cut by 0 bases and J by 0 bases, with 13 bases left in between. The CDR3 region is CASSQDLGTGSTDTQYF. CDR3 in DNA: TGCGCCAGCAGCCAAGATCTCGGGACTGGGAGCACAGATACGCAGTATTTT.